This T cell receptor (beta chain) was sequenced in a study of blood T cell repertoires in COVID-19. Whole-study context: Some COVID-19 samples were acute and others convalescent; all came from the United States, Italy and Spain. T cells, B-cell-depleted T cells, or PBMCs supplied cDNA or gDNA.

Measured with immunoSEQ multiplex PCR; TCRdb has only the in-frame clones, and not every one. The data contain 150,000 or so clones, 70% to 90% of them singletons. This CDR3 is built from 12 residues. V lost 5 bases, J lost 2 bases, and 5 bases lay in between. Per germline, CDR1 SGHTA and CDR2 FQGNSA. The specimen was peripheral blood. The clonotype comes from a man aged 50-60 years with acute or convalescent COVID-19. The chain uses TRBV7-2 and TRBJ2-3, with D unclear. The CDR3 DNA reads as TGTGCCAGCAGCGTCCTCACAGATACGCAGTATTTT. Translating it yields CASSVLTDTQYF.